The present T cell receptor (beta chain) was sequenced within a study of cytomegalovirus exposure and HLA in healthy donors. 60 Vbeta and 13 Jbeta primers were used in PCR. Only in-frame clones appear in the TCRdb table, and some are missing; sequencing was by immunoSEQ multiplex PCR. The data hold about 83,000 clones, with around 78% observed a single time. General study findings and limits: The authors later found most CMV-associated TCR beta chains appeared HLA-restricted. Earlier analysis found most TCR beta V segments productive about 87% or about 30% of the time. Near-uniform donor sequencing depth was presumed by presence/absence analyses.

A remark on this clone: The target antigen is unknown.

V was pared by 5 bases and J by 2 bases, with 15 bases of the junction left unmatched. Germline CDR1 and CDR2: MDHEN and SYDVKM. The CDR3 runs 17 residues. Regarding donors, all were healthy bone marrow donors. The chain has TRBV28 and TRBJ2-7, with 7 bases matching TRBD2. The sequenced material came from PBMCs. The TCR originated in a man aged 18 to 29 in good health and CMV-seropositive. This CDR3 reads CASSTRASGPVPYEQYF. The CDR3, as DNA: TGTGCCAGCAGTACCCGCGCTAGCGGCCCTGTCCCCTACGAGCAGTACTTC.